Detailed here is one T cell receptor beta chain. Antigen specificity is unknown. The data derive from a study of CD8+CD57+ T cells in acquired aplastic anemia. For the study at large: Quantities of DNA derived from sorted CD4+ and CD8+ cells averaged around 3 ug. Study-level results: Overlapping CD8+ CDR3 repertoires of patients and controls contained approximately 28 shared sequences. With respect to CD8+ Simpson's diversity, patients and controls did not differ significantly.

CDR3 and TCR beta VDJ profiling relied on a genomic DNA template. TCRdb recomputed calls from the reads with MiXCR, one row per CDR3 protein. The sample yields under 350,000 distinct CDR3 sequences, 55% to 60% seen once. The ends were cut back, 4 bases at V and 3 bases at J, with 12 bases in the middle. Germline loops: CDR1 SGHVS, CDR2 FNYEAQ. The CDR3 consists of 14 residues. Source material: sorted CD4+, CD8+, or CD8+CD57+ T cells (not recorded which) from PBMCs. The chain has TRBV7-6 and TRBJ1-1; D is unclear. The origin of this receptor is a human donor with severe aplastic anemia or a healthy control (not recorded which). This chain's CDR3 is CASSSLTEDTEAFF. For the CDR3, the DNA is TGTGCCAGCAGCTCCTTGACGGAGGACACTGAAGCTTTCTTT.